Presented here are 4 T cell receptor beta chains from one specimen sequenced in a study of T cell repertoires in aging, cancer and after chemotherapy. The template was genomic DNA from peripheral blood, not RNA. Multiplex touch-down PCR with TRB-A/B primers amplified rearranged V-D-J TRB sequences. TCRdb reprocessed the multiplex PCR reads via MiXCR and lists one record per CDR3 protein. The profile covers 1,500 to 2,000 distinct CDR3 sequences, with 55% to 60% appearing a single time and 22% taken by the ten largest. Input material: blood. The receptors stem from a human donor with a blood cancer.

V usage is TRBV6-1 and J usage is TRBJ2-7, with 7 positions matching TRBD2. CDR3 size: 14 residues. Looked up from germline, CDR1 is MNHNS and CDR2 is SASEGT. The V gene end was trimmed by 8 bases and the J gene end by 2 bases; junction bases not matched to a gene: 9. The CDR3 loop is CASVSDTSAYEQYF. Written as DNA, the CDR3 is TGTGCCAGCGTCTCCGACACTAGCGCCTACGAGCAGTACTTC.

This clonotype appeared a few times. The gene calls are TRBV29-1 and TRBJ2-3; 8 bases are a match to TRBD1. Germline CDR1 SQVTM, CDR2 ANQGSEA. The length of the CDR3 is 12 residues. After removal of 7 bases from V and 9 bases from J, the junction contained 9 bases not matched to a gene. Written as DNA, the CDR3 is TGCAGCGCCTGGACAGGGATCGAGACGCAGTATTTT. Amino acid sequence: CSAWTGIETQYF.

The V call is TRBV6-1, the J call TRBJ1-5; D uncertain. CDR1 and CDR2 (germline): MNHNS, SASEGT. V was clipped by 6 bases and J by 0 bases, with 12 bases between them. CDR3 length: 15 amino acids. The CDR3 loop reads CASSLDPNSNQPQHF. In nucleotides, the CDR3 is TGTGCCAGCAGCCTAGATCCCAATAGCAATCAGCCCCAGCATTTT.

The V call is TRBV5-4, the J call TRBJ1-3; TRBD1 agrees at 7 bases. After removal of 7 bases from V and 3 bases from J, the junction contained 7 bases not matched to a gene. The CDR3 covers 14 residues. Germline V lookup: CDR1 SGHNT, CDR2 YYREEE (reference sequence). Written as DNA, the CDR3 is TGTGCCAGCGGGTCCCGGGACAGTGGAAACACCATATATTTT. The encoded protein is CASGSRDSGNTIYF.